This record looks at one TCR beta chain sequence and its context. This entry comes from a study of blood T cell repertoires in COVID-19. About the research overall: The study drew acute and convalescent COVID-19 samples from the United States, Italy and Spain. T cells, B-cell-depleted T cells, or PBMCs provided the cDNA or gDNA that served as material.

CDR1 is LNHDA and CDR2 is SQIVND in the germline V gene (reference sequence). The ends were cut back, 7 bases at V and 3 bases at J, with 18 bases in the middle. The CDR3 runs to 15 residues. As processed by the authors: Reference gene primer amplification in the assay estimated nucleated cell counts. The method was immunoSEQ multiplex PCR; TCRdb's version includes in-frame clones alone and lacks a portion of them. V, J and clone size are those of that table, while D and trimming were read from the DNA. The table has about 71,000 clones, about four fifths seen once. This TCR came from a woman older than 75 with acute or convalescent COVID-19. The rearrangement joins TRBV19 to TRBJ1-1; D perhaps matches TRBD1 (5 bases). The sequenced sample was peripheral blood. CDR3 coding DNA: TGTGCCAGTAAAGATTTTGGGGGGGGGTACACTGAAGCTTTCTTT. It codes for CASKDFGGGYTEAFF.